This TCR beta chain is from a study of PD-1 blockade in classical Hodgkin lymphoma. Findings of the study overall: Complete responders' diversity at baseline resembled that of newly diagnosed patients.

The CDR3 sequence is 16 residues long. The V gene's germline CDR1 is MDHEN and CDR2 SYDVKM. V was shortened by 1 base and J by 4 bases, with 14 bases between the two germline ends. Notes on this clone: Its target is unknown.

Exposure to brentuximab vedotin varied, and each patient had relapsed following autologous stem cell transplantation. Clones were sequenced by immunoSEQ multiplex PCR, and TCRdb holds only the in-frame ones, with some missing. The sample yields tens of thousands of clones, about 92% seen once. The chain is built from TRBV28 and TRBJ2-1; D uncertain. This TCR was recovered from a human donor with classical Hodgkin lymphoma. The sequencing here drew on peripheral blood mononuclear cells (PBMCs), taken at baseline. The CDR3 is CASSLLSSRYYNEQFF. DNA of the CDR3: TGTGCCAGCAGTTTATTAAGTTCGCGTTATTACAATGAGCAGTTCTTC. Full variable domain (rest looked up from reference TRBV28 and TRBJ2-1): DVKVTQSSRYLVKRTGEKVFLECVQDMDHENMFWYRQDPGLGLRLIYFSYDVKMKEKGDIPEGYSVSREKKERFSLILESASTNQTSMYLCASSLLSSRYYNEQFFGPGTRLTVL.